This is a list of T cell receptor beta chains from one sample in a study of beta chain features in type 1 diabetes. The data were produced by immunoSEQ multiplex PCR, yet TCRdb's version contains in-frame clones alone and is incomplete. This sample has 200,000 to 300,000 clones, with about 15% found just once. Sequencing was done on a sample of naive CD4+ T cells from blood. These receptors came from a man aged 25 to 40 with type 1 diabetes. Both conserved end residues are part of each CDR3. A D gene is named only where the DNA matches it firmly. Clone size is shown for a subset of rows, as once, few, many or a class of expanded clone.

.	TRBJ1-3	TRBV19	TRBD1	15	TGTGCCAGTAGGCGGGGACAGCAAACTGGAAACACCATATATTTT	CASRRGQQTGNTIYF
once	TRBJ2-5	TRBV5-1	.	15	TGCGCCAGCAGCTTGGCCGGGGAGCCGGAAGAGACCCAGTACTTC	CASSLAGEPEETQYF
few	TRBJ1-5	TRBV6-5	TRBD1	16	TGTGCCAGCAGTTACTCGAGCAGGGGGCTTGTTCAGCCCCAGCATTTT	CASSYSSRGLVQPQHF
few	TRBJ2-3	TRBV7-9	.	15	TGTGCCAGCAGCTTAGCCAGGGCCATCACAGATACGCAGTATTTT	CASSLARAITDTQYF
.	TRBJ1-5	TRBV15	.	13	TGTGCCACCAGCGAAGATCGGGTACAGCCCCAGCATTTT	CATSEDRVQPQHF
few	TRBJ1-2	TRBV9	TRBD1	15	TGTGCCAGCAGCGTAGGGGGGACAGGGGACTATGGCTACACCTTC	CASSVGGTGDYGYTF
.	TRBJ2-1	TRBV2	.	13	TGTGCCAGCAGCAAAGGCCCCCCAGGGGAGCAGTTCTTC	CASSKGPPGEQFF
.	TRBJ2-1	TRBV5-1	.	14	TGCGCCAGCAGAGAGATAAGCTCCTACAATGAGCAGTTCTTC	CASREISSYNEQFF
.	TRBJ1-5	TRBV4-2	TRBD1	15	TGTGCCAGCAGCCAGGAAACAGGGGGCTTGGAGCCCCAGCATTTT	CASSQETGGLEPQHF
.	TRBJ1-5	TRBV5-1	.	14	TGCGCCAGCAGCTTGGATGCAGTCAATCAGCCCCAGCATTTT	CASSLDAVNQPQHF
.	TRBJ1-5	TRBV19	.	13	TGTGCCAGTAGGAACAGGGTTCCTCAGCCCCAGCATTTT	CASRNRVPQPQHF
few	TRBJ2-7	TRBV4-1	TRBD2	17	TGCGCCAGCAGCCAAGGGACTAGCGGGGGTTTTCGAGGCGAGCAGTACTTC	CASSQGTSGGFRGEQYF
few	TRBJ1-1	TRBV29-1	TRBD1	13	TGCAGCGTTGAGAGGGACAGGAACACTGAAGCTTTCTTT	CSVERDRNTEAFF
.	TRBJ1-2	TRBV27	TRBD1	16	TGTGCCAGCAGTCCCGGGACAGGGGCCCCCGGCTATGGCTACACCTTC	CASSPGTGAPGYGYTF
.	TRBJ1-5	TRBV5-6	TRBD1	16	TGTGCCAGCAGCCGACGCAGGGGGCCTCCACATCAGCCCCAGCATTTT	CASSRRRGPPHQPQHF
few	TRBJ2-7	TRBV18	.	15	TGTGCCAGCTCAGTAGGGACAAGGAGCTCCTACGAGCAGTACTTC	CASSVGTRSSYEQYF
few	TRBJ1-1	TRBV6-1	.	14	TGTGCCAGCAGTGAAGTGAAGGGGCCGGACGGAGCTTTCTTT	CASSEVKGPDGAFF
few	TRBJ2-5	TRBV7-2	TRBD2	16	TGTGCCAGCAGCTTCTCCGGGACTAGCGGGGGAGAGACCCAGTACTTC	CASSFSGTSGGETQYF
.	TRBJ2-6	TRBV11-2	.	13	TGTGCCAGCAGGCTAACTGGGGCCAACGTCCTGACTTTC	CASRLTGANVLTF
.	TRBJ2-1	TRBV2	.	13	TGTGCCAGCAGTGAAGCGCTAAGGGGAGAGCAGTTCTTC	CASSEALRGEQFF
.	TRBJ2-7	TRBV29-1	.	14	TGCAGCGTTGAAGATCGCAGGGCCCCCTACGAGCAGTACTTC	CSVEDRRAPYEQYF
few	TRBJ2-1	TRBV4-1	TRBD2	16	TGCGCCAGCAGCCCCCGCCTAGCGGGAGGAAAATTTGAGCAGTTCTTC	CASSPRLAGGKFEQFF
.	TRBJ2-5	TRBV5-1	TRBD2	17	TGCGCCAGCAGCTTGGGGTCTAGCGGGGGGGCCAGTGAGACCCAGTACTTC	CASSLGSSGGASETQYF
.	TRBJ2-1	TRBV25-1	.	14	TGTGCCAGCAGTGATTCGGCTAGCCGAAATGAGCAGTTCTTC	CASSDSASRNEQFF
few	TRBJ2-1	TRBV5-1	TRBD2	14	TGCGCCAGCAGCGCCGGGACTAGCGGGAGCTTATTACTCTTC	CASSAGTSGSLLLF
.	TRBJ2-7	TRBV18	TRBD1	13	TGTGCCAGCTCGCCCGACAGGGTTGGCGAGCAGTACTTC	CASSPDRVGEQYF
.	TRBJ1-5	TRBV12-5	.	13	TGTGCTAGTGGTCGCTCAGGGAATCAGCCCCAGCATTTT	CASGRSGNQPQHF
few	TRBJ1-5	TRBV30	.	13	TGTGCCTGGAGTTCACAGGGCAATCAGCCCCAGCATTTT	CAWSSQGNQPQHF
.	TRBJ2-1	TRBV7-4	TRBD2	21	TGTGCCAGCAGCCATAAGGAGGCTAGCGGTTGCTCCGTTTGCTCCTACAATGAGCAGTTCTTC	CASSHKEASGCSVCSYNEQFF
.	TRBJ2-2	TRBV9	TRBD1	16	TGTGCCAGCAGCAAGGGACAGGGTGTATCGGCCGGGGAGCTGTTTTTT	CASSKGQGVSAGELFF
few	TRBJ2-1	TRBV5-1	.	15	TGCGCCAGCAGCTCCGTGGGGGGGGCCTTTCCCCAGCAGTTCTTC	CASSSVGGAFPQQFF
.	TRBJ2-7	TRBV2	TRBD1	13	TGTGCCAGCAGCGGGACAGGTAGTTACGAGCAGTACTTC	CASSGTGSYEQYF
.	TRBJ2-1	TRBV7-2	TRBD2	15	TGTGCCAGCAGCAAACTAGCGGGGGACTACAATGAGCAGTTCTTC	CASSKLAGDYNEQFF
few	TRBJ2-5	TRBV5-1	TRBD2	14	TGCGCCAGCAGCTGGAGCGGGAGGGAAGAGACCCAGTACTTC	CASSWSGREETQYF
.	TRBJ2-3	TRBV18	TRBD2	16	TGTGCCAGCTCCCGGTCGACTAGCGGGGGCACAGATACGCAGTATTTT	CASSRSTSGGTDTQYF
few	TRBJ2-5	TRBV6-1	TRBD2	17	TGTGCCAGCAGTGCACCTTGGCTAGCGGGAGGGAAAGAGACCCAGTACTTC	CASSAPWLAGGKETQYF
.	TRBJ2-1	TRBV11-3	TRBD1	15	TGTGCCAGCAGCTTAGCGAGGGGGCAATACAATGAGCAGTTCTTC	CASSLARGQYNEQFF
.	TRBJ2-7	TRBV21-1	.	13	TGTGCCAGCAGCCTCCGGGATGACTACGAGCAGTACTTC	CASSLRDDYEQYF
few	TRBJ1-5	TRBV11-2	.	13	TGTGCCAGCAGCGTAGACACCTTAGAACCCCAGCATTTT	CASSVDTLEPQHF
few	TRBJ2-3	TRBV18	.	13	TGTGCCAGCTCACCCGGCCCAGGGGATACGCAGTATTTT	CASSPGPGDTQYF
.	TRBJ2-2	TRBV9	TRBD2	18	TGTGCCAGCAGCGTATCCACTAGCGGGGGAGTGTACACCGGGGAGCTGTTTTTT	CASSVSTSGGVYTGELFF
.	TRBJ1-1	TRBV6-5	TRBD1	15	TGTGCCAGCAGTTACTGGGACAGGGCTAACACTGAAGCTTTCTTT	CASSYWDRANTEAFF
.	TRBJ2-5	TRBV18	TRBD1	15	TGTGCCAGCTCACCCTTCGACAGGGTACAAGAGACCCAGTACTTC	CASSPFDRVQETQYF
.	TRBJ1-2	TRBV7-6	TRBD1	13	TGTGCCAGCAAGCGACAGGGGGCCGGGGGCTACACCTTC	CASKRQGAGGYTF
.	TRBJ2-1	TRBV19	.	17	TGTGCCAGTAGTTCCAATGTGAGACTAGGGGACCACAATGAGCAGTTCTTC	CASSSNVRLGDHNEQFF
.	TRBJ1-5	TRBV27	TRBD1	14	TGTGCCAGCAGTGCCACAGGGGGCAATCAGCCCCAGCATTTT	CASSATGGNQPQHF
.	TRBJ2-4	TRBV11-2	TRBD1	18	TGTGCCAGCAGCCCCCAGCTTGGGACAGTAGGATCCAAAAACATTCAGTACTTC	CASSPQLGTVGSKNIQYF
few	TRBJ2-1	TRBV18	TRBD2	16	TGTGCCAGCTCAAATTCGGGACTAGCGGGAAACAATGAGCAGTTCTTC	CASSNSGLAGNNEQFF
few	TRBJ1-2	TRBV25-1	.	13	TGTGCCAGCAGTGAGGGCACGAGCTATGGCTACACCTTC	CASSEGTSYGYTF
.	TRBJ2-1	TRBV5-1	TRBD2	19	TGCGCCAGCAGCTGGCCTAGCGGGAGCGCCCTCACCTCCTACAATGAGCAGTTCTTC	CASSWPSGSALTSYNEQFF
.	TRBJ2-7	TRBV29-1	.	14	TGCAGCGTCCGGGACTTTCCAGAGGGGAGGGAGCAGTACTTC	CSVRDFPEGREQYF
.	TRBJ1-5	TRBV10-3	.	13	TGTGCCAGCCAGAGGGAGCCCGATCAGCCCCAGCATTTT	CASQREPDQPQHF
few	TRBJ1-2	TRBV6-6	TRBD1	15	TGTGCCAGCAGTCTCCTGGGACAGGGATATGGCGGCTACACCTTC	CASSLLGQGYGGYTF
few	TRBJ1-5	TRBV27	TRBD1	14	TGTGCCAGCAGTCGACAGGGAGGAGATCAGCCCCAGCATTTT	CASSRQGGDQPQHF
few	TRBJ1-2	TRBV5-4	TRBD1	13	TGTGCCAGCAGCCAGGGACAGAAGTATGGCTACACCTTC	CASSQGQKYGYTF
few	TRBJ2-1	TRBV9	.	15	TGTGCCAGCAGCGTAGCTCTCGGTAGCTTGGATGAGCAGTTCTTC	CASSVALGSLDEQFF